This TCR beta chain was retrieved from a study of glioma-infiltrating T cells after dendritic cell vaccination. On the study more broadly: Monocyte-derived dendritic cells, cultured less than 8 days with IL-4 and GM-CSF, were pulsed with autologous tumor lysate.

The table lists this clone with a few counts. Its antigen is currently unknown. Study-wide points: Survival was not directly related to TCR clonality in these patients.

TCRdb's copy holds only in-frame clones and misses some; the assay was immunoSEQ multiplex PCR. The sample shows approximately 93,000 clones, around 85% of them seen only once. CDR1 and CDR2 (germline): MGHRA, YSYEKL. Trimming cost V 0 bases and J 6 bases, with 6 bases left between them. The CDR3 consists of 13 residues. Time point meaning: after dendritic cell vaccination, including at tumor progression/relapse. Blood PBMC samples: pre-vaccination, two weeks post third vaccination, and at tumor progression. The V gene is TRBV4-1, the J gene TRBJ1-5; no clear D gene. The receptor's source is a human donor with glioblastoma. The source was blood, collected after dendritic cell vaccination. The CDR3 DNA reads TGCGCCAGCAGCCAAGATCGGGGTCAGCCCCAGCATTTT. It translates to CASSQDRGQPQHF.